This T cell receptor (beta chain) emerged from a study of cytomegalovirus exposure and HLA in healthy donors. Study at large: Findings of an earlier analysis included over 95 million unique TCR beta sequences from some 190 million T cells. Study-level points and caveats: The classifier reportedly diagnosed cytomegalovirus status with high sensitivity and specificity.

V dropped 4 bases and J dropped 2; count of bases not matched to a gene: 5. The CDR3 totals 16 residues. Germline-derived CDR1 and CDR2 are LGHNA and YNFKEQ. Worth noting for this clone: Its antigen is currently unknown.

The PCR contained 60 Vbeta and 13 Jbeta primers. Clones were read by immunoSEQ multiplex PCR, and TCRdb kept only the in-frame ones, dropping some. The table has 100,000 to 150,000 clones, 81% seen once. The sequence was obtained from a woman aged 40 to 55 in good health and CMV-seropositive. The chain combines TRBV4-2 with TRBJ2-7, with 13 nucleotides matching TRBD2. The specimen sequenced was PBMCs. The CDR3 coding sequence is TGTGCCAGCAGCCCCGGGGGGACTAGCGGGGCCTACGAGCAGTACTTC. Its translation is CASSPGGTSGAYEQYF.